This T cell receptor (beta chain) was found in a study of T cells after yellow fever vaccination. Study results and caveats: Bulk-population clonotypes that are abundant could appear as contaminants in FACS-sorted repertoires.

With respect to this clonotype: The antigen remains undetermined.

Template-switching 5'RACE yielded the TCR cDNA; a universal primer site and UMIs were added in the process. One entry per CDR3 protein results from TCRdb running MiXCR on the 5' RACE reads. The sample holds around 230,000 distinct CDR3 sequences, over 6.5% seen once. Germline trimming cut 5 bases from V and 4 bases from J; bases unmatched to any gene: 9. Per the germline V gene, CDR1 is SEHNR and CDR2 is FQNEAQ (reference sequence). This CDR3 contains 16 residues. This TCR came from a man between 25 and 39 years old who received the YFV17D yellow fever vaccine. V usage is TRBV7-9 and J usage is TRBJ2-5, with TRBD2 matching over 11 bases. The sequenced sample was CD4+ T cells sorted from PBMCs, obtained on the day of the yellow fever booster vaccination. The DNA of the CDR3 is TGTGCCAGCAGCCTTTCCCCAGGACTAGCGGGAGAGACCCAGTACTTC. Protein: CASSLSPGLAGETQYF.